The T cell receptor (beta chain) described here comes from a study of cytomegalovirus exposure and HLA in healthy donors. Study overall: Of all 400 or so donors who were genotyped, about 84% belonged to the Caucasian-associated ancestry cluster. Study observations and caveats: In the analysis, some V segments, TRBV6-2 and TRBV6-3 included, were excluded as indistinguishable.

This cohort consisted of healthy bone marrow donors. The PCR used 60 Vbeta and 13 Jbeta primers. Data came from immunoSEQ multiplex PCR; TCRdb stores just in-frame clones and leaves some out. The table records roughly 120,000 clones, roughly three quarters of them present only once. This clone showed up just a few times. What it binds is not known. Germline CDR1 reads SGHNT; CDR2 reads YENEEA. The CDR3 contains 13 residues. The V end was cut by 1 base, the J end by 8 bases, with 11 bases between. Sequencing was performed on PBMCs. The clonotype was recovered from a man aged 45-65 years in good health and CMV-seropositive. The chain combines TRBV11-3 with TRBJ1-2; no reliable D call. The CDR3, as DNA: TGTGCCAGCAGCTTAGGAGGGCTAGGAGGCTACACCTTC. Translation gives CASSLGGLGGYTF.